The 31 T cell receptor beta chains presented below share a single source sample, sequenced in a study of blood T cell repertoires in COVID-19. TCRdb's table, derived via immunoSEQ multiplex PCR, lists solely in-frame clones and lacks some. The sample includes more than 60,000 clones, around 90% of them seen just once. The sample taken for sequencing was peripheral blood. The source of these receptors is a human donor in a cohort sampled during active COVID-19.

The chain links TRBV7-9 to TRBJ2-3, with 12 bases matching TRBD2. CDR3 size: 17 residues. Germline-derived CDR1 and CDR2 are SEHNR and FQNEAQ (reference sequence). Germline trimming cut 2 bases from V and 2 bases from J; bases unmatched to any gene: 5. For the CDR3, the DNA is TGTGCCAGCAGCTTACTAGCGGGGGGGGGATTCACAGATACGCAGTATTTT. Translating it yields CASSLLAGGGFTDTQYF.

This clone occurred a few times. The chain recombines TRBV7-9 with TRBJ2-7, with D possibly TRBD1 on 6 matching bases. CDR3 size: 14 residues. In germline, CDR1 is SEHNR, CDR2 FQNEAQ (reference sequence). The V and J ends lost 4 bases and 0 bases respectively, with 10 bases between them. DNA of the CDR3: TGTGCCAGCAGCTCCCGACAGGACTCCTACGAGCAGTACTTC. It specifies CASSSRQDSYEQYF. Filled out from reference TRBV7-9 and TRBJ2-7, the complete variable domain reads DTGVSQNPRHKITKRGQNVTFRCDPISEHNRLYWYRQTLGQGPEFLTYFQNEAQLEKSRLLSDRFSAERPKGSFSTLEIQRTEQGDSAMYLCASSSRQDSYEQYFGPGTRLTVT.

V usage is TRBV9 and J usage is TRBJ1-5; the match to TRBD1 covers 9 bases. The J segment lost 7 bases and the V segment lost 4 bases, leaving 6 bases of the junction unmatched. The CDR3 covers 14 residues. The germline V gene has CDR1 SGDLS and CDR2 YYNGEE. The CDR3 coding sequence is TGTGCCAGCAGCCCGGACAGGGGAGGACAGCCCCAGCATTTT. Translation: CASSPDRGGQPQHF.

This sequence joins TRBV5-6 and TRBJ1-1; the D is unclear. Deletions cut 2 bases from V and 1 base from J, with 9 bases between. The CDR3 runs 14 residues. Per the germline V gene, CDR1 is SGHDT and CDR2 is YYEEEE. For the CDR3, the DNA is TGTGCCAGCAGCTTTACAGTGGCGAACACTGAAGCTTTCTTT. Its translation is CASSFTVANTEAFF.

The rearrangement uses TRBV4-3 and TRBJ1-3, with D possibly matching TRBD1 (5 bases). Germline lookup yields CDR1 LGHNA and CDR2 YSLEER. CDR3 size: 18 residues. Trimming removed 0 bases at V and 0 bases at J, with 15 bases between. The CDR3 loop is CASSQDWGGDGSGNTIYF. CDR3 coding DNA: TGCGCCAGCAGCCAAGATTGGGGAGGGGACGGCTCTGGAAACACCATATATTTT.

This sequence joins TRBV11-2 and TRBJ1-2; 11 nucleotides line up with TRBD1. Germline values: CDR1 SGHAT, CDR2 FQNNGV. Germline trimming cut 4 bases from V and 8 bases from J; bases unmatched to any gene: 9. The CDR3 is 15 residues long. The CDR3 DNA follows: TGTGCCAGCAGCTGGTCCCGGACAGGGGGCAGCGGCTACACCTTC. Amino acid sequence: CASSWSRTGGSGYTF.

The rearrangement joins TRBV9 to TRBJ1-4; possible D gene TRBD1, 6 bases. Trimming removed 0 bases from V and 2 bases from J, with 8 bases in between. The CDR3 contains 15 residues. Germline values: CDR1 SGDLS, CDR2 YYNGEE. In DNA, the CDR3 is TGTGCCAGCAGCGTAGTTGGGGGCACTAATGAAAAACTGTTTTTT. The encoded protein is CASSVVGGTNEKLFF.

V is TRBV6-2 or TRBV6-3 and J is TRBJ2-3; 7 bases agree with TRBD1. V was clipped by 0 bases and J by 6 bases; unmatched bases: 18. This CDR3 has 19 residues. Germline V lookup: CDR1 MNHEY, CDR2 SVGEGT. The chain's CDR3 is CASSYSNSVGRGRVDTQYF. In DNA, the CDR3 is TGTGCCAGCAGTTACTCGAATTCAGTTGGTAGGGGGCGGGTGGATACGCAGTATTTT.

This clone was seen a single time. This chain joins TRBV5-1 and TRBJ2-3; 8 bases fit TRBD1. Germline values: CDR1 SGHRS, CDR2 YFSETQ. The J segment lost 2 bases and the V segment lost 0 bases, leaving 8 bases of the junction unmatched. The CDR3 spans 17 residues. CDR3 loop: CASSLARAGGVTDTQYF. The CDR3 bases are TGCGCCAGCAGCTTGGCCCGGGCAGGGGGCGTCACAGATACGCAGTATTTT.

This chain connects TRBV7-3 to TRBJ1-3; D unresolved. The CDR3 contains 16 residues. The ends were cut back, 3 bases at V and 0 bases at J, with 12 bases in the middle. CDR1 and CDR2 (germline): SGHTA, FQGTGA. The CDR3 loop reads CASSFGGQSSGNTIYF. CDR3 nucleotide sequence: TGTGCCAGCAGCTTCGGAGGTCAGAGCTCTGGAAACACCATATATTTT.

The chain has TRBV30 and TRBJ2-7; TRBD1 might be the D (6 bases). CDR3 length: 13 amino acids. Trimming shortened V by 0 bases and J by 6 bases, and 12 bases separated the two germline ends. CDR1 and CDR2 from the germline V gene are GTSNPN and SVGIG (reference sequence). DNA of the CDR3: TGTGCCTGGAGTGTAAACCAGGGGTCCGAGCAGTACTTC. This encodes CAWSVNQGSEQYF.

In its sample, this clone was seen a few times. The chain links TRBV7-9 to TRBJ2-5, with 7 bases fitting TRBD2. Looked up from germline, CDR1 is SEHNR and CDR2 is FQNEAQ (reference sequence). The ends lost 5 bases at V and 1 base at J; junction bases unmatched: 4. The CDR3 length is 14 residues. DNA for the CDR3: TGTGCCAGCAGCCCCGGGACTACCCAAGAGACCCAGTACTTC. Protein sequence: CASSPGTTQETQYF.

This CDR3 reads CASTRTSGGEYNEQFF. In nucleotides, the CDR3 is TGTGCCAGTACCCGGACTAGCGGGGGCGAATACAATGAGCAGTTCTTC. V usage is TRBV19 and J usage is TRBJ2-1; 13 bases map to TRBD2. The CDR3 consists of 16 residues. Germline V gene lookup returns CDR1 LNHDA and CDR2 SQIVND (reference sequence). Trimming cost V 7 bases and J 4 bases; bases outside gene matches: 7.

The chain employs TRBV5-1 and TRBJ2-7; a possible D gene is TRBD2 (5 bases). Germline V gene data show CDR1 as SGHRS and CDR2 as YFSETQ. This CDR3 is 14 amino acids long. V gave up 6 bases and J gave up 0 bases, with 13 bases separating them. This CDR3 reads CASTVDFPSYEQYF. CDR3 in DNA: TGCGCCAGCACGGTGGACTTCCCCTCCTACGAGCAGTACTTC.

The chain joins TRBV5-1 to TRBJ2-6; tentatively, D is TRBD1 (5 bases). The CDR3 sequence is 15 residues long. Between the trimmed V and J ends, which lost 0 bases and 2 bases, there was a span of 6 bases. Germline CDR1 and CDR2: SGHRS and YFSETQ. For the CDR3, the DNA is TGCGCCAGCAGCTTGGAAGGGGCTGGGGCCAACGTCCTGACTTTC. It yields the protein CASSLEGAGANVLTF. The full variable domain, with the rest looked up from reference TRBV5-1 and TRBJ2-6, is KAGVTQTPRYLIKTRGQQVTLSCSPISGHRSVSWYQQTPGQGLQFLFEYFSETQRNKGNFPGRFSGRQFSNSRSEMNVSTLELGDSALYLCASSLEGAGANVLTFGAGSRLTVL.

The rearrangement joins TRBV9 to TRBJ1-6, with 8 bases aligning to TRBD1. V gave up 3 bases and J gave up 5 bases; unmatched junction bases: 4. The CDR3 has 15 residues. The germline V gene encodes CDR1 SGDLS and CDR2 YYNGEE. CDR3 sequence (DNA): TGTGCCAGCAGCGAGCGACAGGGGAATAATTCACCCCTCCACTTT. Amino acids: CASSERQGNNSPLHF. The entire variable domain, with the rest obtained from reference TRBV9 and TRBJ1-6, is as follows: DSGVTQTPKHLITATGQRVTLRCSPRSGDLSVYWYQQSLDQGLQFLIQYYNGEERAKGNILERFSAQQFPDLHSELNLSSLELGDSALYFCASSERQGNNSPLHFGNGTRLTVT.

This chain links TRBV18 with TRBJ1-1; possibly TRBD1 for D (6 bases). The V gene lost 4 bases and the J gene lost 3 bases, with 15 bases spanning the gap. CDR1 is KGHSH, CDR2 LQKENI, per germline. This CDR3 contains 15 residues. The CDR3 DNA sequence: TGTGCCAGCTCACTAAATAACAGGGATGACACTGAAGCTTTCTTT. This translates into CASSLNNRDDTEAFF. The whole variable domain, filled in from reference TRBV18 and TRBJ1-1, reads NAGVMQNPRHLVRRRGQEARLRCSPMKGHSHVYWYRQLPEEGLKFMVYLQKENIIDESGMPKERFSAEFPKEGPSILRIQQVVRGDSAAYFCASSLNNRDDTEAFFGQGTRLTVV.

The genes are TRBV6-2 or TRBV6-3 and TRBJ1-5; D perhaps matches TRBD1 (6 bases). The length of the CDR3 is 13 residues. Germline CDR1 is MNHEY and CDR2 is SVGEGT. V shed 4 bases and J shed 7 bases, with 11 bases lying between them. The CDR3 DNA reads TGTGCCAGCAGTTCAGGGGCGCGGCAGCCCCAGCATTTT. It codes for CASSSGARQPQHF.

This clone was counted once. The chain has TRBV3-1 (or the pseudogene TRBV3-2) and TRBJ2-4; TRBD2 might be the D (5 bases). The CDR3 spans 15 residues. V lost 0 bases to trimming and J lost 6 bases, with 12 bases between them. The germline V gene encodes CDR1 LGHDT and CDR2 YNNKEL (reference sequence). CDR3 in DNA: TGTGCCAGCAGCCAAGATCGGGGTCGGGGAAACATTCAGTACTTC. It specifies CASSQDRGRGNIQYF.

This clone was found once. The chain recombines TRBV18 with TRBJ2-5; D gene uncertain. Trimming shortened V by 2 bases and J by 5 bases, and 12 bases separated the two germline ends. Germline V lookup: CDR1 KGHSH, CDR2 LQKENI. The CDR3 is 14 amino acids. Here the CDR3 DNA reads TGTGCCAGCTCACCATCCGCGGATCCGGAGACCCAGTACTTC. Protein sequence: CASSPSADPETQYF. The full variable domain, with the rest looked up from reference TRBV18 and TRBJ2-5, is NAGVMQNPRHLVRRRGQEARLRCSPMKGHSHVYWYRQLPEEGLKFMVYLQKENIIDESGMPKERFSAEFPKEGPSILRIQQVVRGDSAAYFCASSPSADPETQYFGPGTRLLVL.

J is TRBJ2-1 and V is TRBV9; perhaps TRBD1 as D (6 bases). The germline V gene has CDR1 SGDLS and CDR2 YYNGEE. Trimming left V 0 bases short and J 4 bases short, with 11 bases between. The CDR3 totals 15 residues. The CDR3 coding sequence is TGTGCCAGCAGCGTAGTAAGCCAGGGGTACAATGAGCAGTTCTTC. Its translation: CASSVVSQGYNEQFF.

The chain combines TRBV6-5 with TRBJ1-1; D is unclear. The length of the CDR3 is 11 residues. The germline V gene has CDR1 MNHEY and CDR2 SVGAGI. V was shortened by 5 bases and J by 4 bases, with 5 bases between the two germline ends. The CDR3 coding sequence is TGTGCCAGCAGTCCGGGCACTGAAGCTTTCTTT. This translates into CASSPGTEAFF.

V is TRBV9 and J is TRBJ2-1; 8 bases map to TRBD2. CDR1 is SGDLS and CDR2 is YYNGEE in the germline V gene. V was clipped by 0 bases and J by 9 bases; unmatched bases: 5. The CDR3 loop spans 14 amino acids. The CDR3 DNA reads as TGTGCCAGCAGCGTAGGGGGACTAGGAGTTGAGCAGTTCTTC. Its translation: CASSVGGLGVEQFF.

DNA of the CDR3: TGTGCCAGCAGCACTGCAACTAATGAAAAACTGTTTTTT. Translated: CASSTATNEKLFF. The chain links TRBV6-6 to TRBJ1-4, with unresolved D. This CDR3 comprises 13 residues. Germline V gene sequence: CDR1 MNHNY, CDR2 SVGAGI (reference sequence). The V and J ends lost 6 bases and 0 bases respectively, with 5 bases between them.

The rearrangement joins TRBV5-4 to TRBJ1-4, with 7 bases lining up with TRBD1. V lost 0 bases to trimming and J lost 5 bases; unmatched junction nucleotides: 4. This CDR3 comprises 15 residues. The germline CDR1 and CDR2 sequences are SGHNT and YYREEE (reference sequence). The CDR3 DNA sequence: TGTGCCAGCAGCTTGGAGACAGGGAGGAATGAAAAACTGTTTTTT. This translates into CASSLETGRNEKLFF.

This sequence joins TRBV12-3 or TRBV12-4 and TRBJ1-5; tentatively, D is TRBD1 (5 bases). The length of the CDR3 is 13 residues. V gave up 3 bases and J gave up 7 bases, with 10 bases separating them. CDR3 DNA sequence: TGTGCCAGCAGTTTGAAGGGGAGGCAGCCCCAGCATTTT. Protein product: CASSLKGRQPQHF.

This clone has just a few counts. The rearrangement links TRBV13 to TRBJ1-6, with unresolved D. Germline V CDR1 and CDR2: PRHDT, FYEKMQ (reference sequence). CDR3 length equals 13 residues. V shed 2 bases and J shed 6 bases, with 5 bases lying between them. Here the CDR3 reads CASSLSSNSPLHF. The CDR3 DNA follows: TGTGCCAGCAGCTTAAGTAGTAATTCACCCCTCCACTTT.

This rearrangement joins TRBV7-7 to TRBJ1-3; TRBD1 aligns across 9 bases. CDR1 is SSHAT, CDR2 FNYEAQ, per germline (reference sequence). V was clipped by 9 bases and J by 0 bases; unmatched bases: 6. The length of the CDR3 is 15 residues. This chain's CDR3 is CASLRQGVSGNTIYF. The CDR3 region has the DNA TGTGCCAGTCTACGACAGGGGGTCTCTGGAAACACCATATATTTT.

This rearrangement joins TRBV19 to TRBJ1-5; D remains ambiguous. This CDR3 spans 13 amino acids. The V gene lost 3 bases and the J gene lost 3 bases, with 6 bases spanning the gap. Germline CDR1 is LNHDA and CDR2 is SQIVND (reference sequence). The chain's CDR3 is CASSIGINQPQHF. Written as DNA, the CDR3 is TGTGCCAGTAGTATCGGTATCAATCAGCCCCAGCATTTT. Full variable domain (missing parts from reference TRBV19 and TRBJ1-5): DGGITQSPKYLFRKEGQNVTLSCEQNLNHDAMYWYRQDPGQGLRLIYYSQIVNDFQKGDIAEGYSVSREKKESFPLTVTSAQKNPTAFYLCASSIGINQPQHFGDGTRLSIL.

This chain uses TRBV4-1 with TRBJ2-7; D is perhaps TRBD1 (5 bases). V was pared by 0 bases and J by 5 bases, with 11 bases between. The CDR3 runs 14 residues. Germline V gene lookup returns CDR1 MGHRA and CDR2 YSYEKL. In DNA, the CDR3 is TGCGCCAGCAGCCAAGATGAGGCAGGGAACGAGCAGTACTTC. Encoded protein: CASSQDEAGNEQYF.

The J gene is TRBJ1-5, the V gene TRBV5-8; tentatively, D is TRBD1 (6 bases). Germline V gene data show CDR1 as SGHTS and CDR2 as YDEGEE. There are 15 residues in the CDR3. V was clipped by 3 bases and J by 1 base, with 11 bases between them. CDR3 sequence (DNA): TGTGCCAGCAGCTCCGGACAGACGAGCAATCAGCCCCAGCATTTT. Encoded protein: CASSSGQTSNQPQHF. Full variable domain (rest looked up from reference TRBV5-8 and TRBJ1-5): EAGVTQSPTHLIKTRGQQATLRCSPISGHTSVYWYQQALGLGLQFLLWYDEGEERNRGNFPPRFSGRQFPNYSSELNVNALELEDSALYLCASSSGQTSNQPQHFGDGTRLSIL.